The 4 T cell receptor delta chains listed next were all sequenced from one sample in a study of gamma-delta T cells after stem cell transplantation. TCRdb re-called the RT-PCR reads via CATT. There are under 1,500 delta-chain clones in the sample; roughly 13% occur only once, and approximately 26% lies in the top ten. The sample consisted of gamma-delta T cells. The receptors were gathered from a human donor. It is not recorded whose cells these are; they may come from a transplant donor.

This clone has only a few counts. A far larger clone differs by one base, so this is likely a read error. The sample carries other DNA sequences with the same CDR3. The chain is built from TRDV2 and TRDJ1; weak D call: TRDD3 (6 bases). The CDR3 runs 17 residues. The V gene's germline CDR1 is GEAIGNYY and CDR2 EKD. V was cut by 2 bases and J by 8 bases, with 26 bases left in between. DNA of the CDR3: TGTGCCTGTGACAAAGTCAAACTGGGAGATATTCAAGAGAAACTCATCTTT. Protein sequence: CACDKVKLGDIQEKLIF.

This clone turned up a few times. The TCRdb record carries a much larger clone's protein, which differs from this DNA's translation at residue 8; a read error is the likely cause, and the protein listed here is the DNA translation. The chain couples TRDV2 to TRDJ1, with D perhaps TRDD1 or TRDD3 (5 bases each). From germline, CDR1 is GEAIGNYY and CDR2 EKD. Trimming took 3 bases from V and 3 from J, leaving 13 bases between them. The CDR3 is made up of 14 amino acids. CDR3 bases: TGTGCCTGTGACCAAATACTGGCCGCCGATAAACTCATCTTT. This gives the protein CACDQILAADKLIF.

As for this clone: Translating this DNA gives a protein that differs at residue 2 from the TCRdb one, which belongs to a much larger clone; a read error is likely, and the protein shown is this translation. V gene TRDV2 combines with J gene TRDJ1; 8 positions agree with TRDD3. Germline CDR1 reads GEAIGNYY; CDR2 reads EKD. There are 14 residues in the CDR3. CDR3 region: CSCEKLGDTDKLIF. CDR3 DNA sequence: TGTTCCTGTGAAAAACTGGGGGACACCGATAAACTCATCTTT.

In this sample, this clone turned up a few times. TCRdb's entry gives the protein of a much larger clone, which mismatches this DNA's translation at residue 4, likely from a read error; the protein reported here is translated from the DNA. The chain is built from TRDV2 and TRDJ1; 13 bases fit TRDD3. Germline values: CDR1 GEAIGNYY, CDR2 EKD. J lost 3 bases, V lost 5 bases, and 11 bases had no gene match. The CDR3 consists of 17 residues. The CDR3 region is CACAEVLGDTLADKLIF. The CDR3 nucleotides are TGTGCCTGTGCCGAGGTACTGGGGGATACGCTCGCCGATAAACTCATCTTT.